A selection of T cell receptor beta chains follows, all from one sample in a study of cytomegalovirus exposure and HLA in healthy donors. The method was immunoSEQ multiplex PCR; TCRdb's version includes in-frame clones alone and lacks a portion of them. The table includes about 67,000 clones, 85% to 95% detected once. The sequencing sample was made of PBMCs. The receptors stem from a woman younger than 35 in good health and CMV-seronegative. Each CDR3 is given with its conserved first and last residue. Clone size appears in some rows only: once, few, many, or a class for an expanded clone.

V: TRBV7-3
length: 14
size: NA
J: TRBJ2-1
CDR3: CASSSPPLENEQFF

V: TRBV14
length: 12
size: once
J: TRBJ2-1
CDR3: CASSLRSHEQFF

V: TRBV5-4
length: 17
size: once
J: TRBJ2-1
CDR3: CASSFKSRGGPINEQFF

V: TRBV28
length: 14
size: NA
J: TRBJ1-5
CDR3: CASAGRGPWQPQHF

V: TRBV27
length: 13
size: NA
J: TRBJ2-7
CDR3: CASSLWGDDEQYF

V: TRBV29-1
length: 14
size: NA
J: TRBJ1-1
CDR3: CSVEATGGNTEAFF

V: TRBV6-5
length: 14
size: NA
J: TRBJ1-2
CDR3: CASRADRGTYGYTF

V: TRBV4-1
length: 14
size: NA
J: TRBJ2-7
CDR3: CASSQPTSSLEQYF

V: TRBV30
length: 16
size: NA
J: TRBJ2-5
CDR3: CAWSVRLAGGRETQYF

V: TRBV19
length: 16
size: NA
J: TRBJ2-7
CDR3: CASSYHDRSLSYEQYF

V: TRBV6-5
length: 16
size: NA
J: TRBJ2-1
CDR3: CASSYSGGQVNNEQFF

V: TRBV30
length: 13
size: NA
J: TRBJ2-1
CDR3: CAWSVNRGTEQFF

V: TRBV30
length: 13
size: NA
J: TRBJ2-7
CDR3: CARRTSGGYEQYF

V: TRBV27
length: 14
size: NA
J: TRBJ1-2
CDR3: CASSLLRGSYGYTF

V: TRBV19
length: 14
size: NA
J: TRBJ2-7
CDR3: CASTHSGGGYEQYF

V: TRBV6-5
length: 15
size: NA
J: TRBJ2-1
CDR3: CASSTHRQGFNEQFF

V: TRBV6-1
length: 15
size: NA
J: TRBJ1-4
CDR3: CASSGLNPFGEKLFF

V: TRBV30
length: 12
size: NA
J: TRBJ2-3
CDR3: CAWGVRGDTQYF

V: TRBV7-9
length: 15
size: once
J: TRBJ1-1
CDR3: CASSPQGIGYTEAFF

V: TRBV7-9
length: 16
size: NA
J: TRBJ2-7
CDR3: CASTFTMTGTRDEQYF

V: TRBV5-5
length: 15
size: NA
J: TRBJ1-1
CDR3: CASSLALSVFAEAFF

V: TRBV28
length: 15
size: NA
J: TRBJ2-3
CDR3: CASSLVSGDPDTQYF

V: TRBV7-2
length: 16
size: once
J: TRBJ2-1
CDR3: CASSPGLLADYNEQFF

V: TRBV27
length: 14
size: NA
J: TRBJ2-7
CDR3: CASSWTGGAYEQYF

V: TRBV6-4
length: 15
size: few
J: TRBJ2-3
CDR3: CASSDSTSGGDTQYF

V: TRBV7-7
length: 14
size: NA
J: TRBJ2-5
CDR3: CASSPGSGVKTQYF

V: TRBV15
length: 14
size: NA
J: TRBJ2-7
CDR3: CATSRDSYSSEQYF

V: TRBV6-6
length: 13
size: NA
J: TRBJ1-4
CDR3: CASCLATNEKLFF

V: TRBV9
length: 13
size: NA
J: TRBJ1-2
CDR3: CASSVGQGWGYTF

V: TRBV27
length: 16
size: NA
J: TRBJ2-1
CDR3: CASSWTPGQGYNEQFF

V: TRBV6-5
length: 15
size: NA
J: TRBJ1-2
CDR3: CASSYEAGTYYGYTF

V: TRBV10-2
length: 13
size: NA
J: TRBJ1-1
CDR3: CASRRQSNTEAFF

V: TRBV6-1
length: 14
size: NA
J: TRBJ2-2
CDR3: CASRNTGGTGELFF

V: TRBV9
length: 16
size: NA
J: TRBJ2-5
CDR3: CASSGSLDSRRETQYF

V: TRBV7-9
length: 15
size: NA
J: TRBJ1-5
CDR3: CASSVGTGDIQPQHF

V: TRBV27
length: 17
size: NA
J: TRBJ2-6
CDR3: CASSPGQGVSGANVLTF

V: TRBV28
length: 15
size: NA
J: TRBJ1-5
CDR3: CASNNIEGSNQPQHF

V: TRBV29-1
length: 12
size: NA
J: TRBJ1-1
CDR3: CSVTTGNTEAFF

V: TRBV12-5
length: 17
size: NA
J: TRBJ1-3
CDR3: CASARGGKIHSGNTIYF

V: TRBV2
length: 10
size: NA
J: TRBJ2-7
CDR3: CASSVSVQYF

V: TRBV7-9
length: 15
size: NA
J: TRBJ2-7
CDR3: CASSLDDREAYEQYF

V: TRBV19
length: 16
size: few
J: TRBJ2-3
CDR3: CASRLTGTGTTDTQYF

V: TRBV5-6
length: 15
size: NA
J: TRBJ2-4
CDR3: CASSSGGSTKNIQYF

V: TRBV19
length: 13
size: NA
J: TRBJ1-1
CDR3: CASSGGPNTEAFF

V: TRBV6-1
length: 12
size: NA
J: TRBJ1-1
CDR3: CASSPAGTEAFF

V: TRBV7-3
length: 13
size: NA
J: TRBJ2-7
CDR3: CASSSGMDYEQYF

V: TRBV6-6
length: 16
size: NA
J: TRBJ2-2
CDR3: CASSYWQGGSTGELFF

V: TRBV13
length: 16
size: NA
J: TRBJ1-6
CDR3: CASSRGGGSYNSPLHF

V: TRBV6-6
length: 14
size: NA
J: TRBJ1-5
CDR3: CASSFQGNGQPQHF

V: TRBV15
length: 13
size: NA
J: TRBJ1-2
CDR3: CATSTRTGNGYTF